This T cell receptor (beta chain) comes out of a study of OX40 agonist ivuxolimab in advanced cancers. On the study more broadly: Mean age roughly 65 years, range 23 to 79; 82.7% male.

This CDR3 is built from 13 residues. Germline V gene data show CDR1 as SGHDN and CDR2 as FVKESK. The V end lost 4 bases, the J end lost 9 bases, and 10 bases lay between the germline ends. Study-level points and caveats: Some of the nonresponding patients also showed low levels of normalized T-cell clonal expansion.

The repertoire was sequenced with immunoSEQ multiplex PCR; TCRdb's copy has only in-frame clones and lacks some. The table shows approximately 70,000 clones, with over 65% occurring only once. As to this clone: What it binds is unknown.

The sequence derives from an adult with an advanced solid tumor such as melanoma, head and neck, liver or kidney cancer. Here the sequenced sample was CD4+ or CD8+ T cells sorted from blood, taken in a trial of the OX40 agonist ivuxolimab. The gene calls are TRBV14 and TRBJ1-6, with D hard to call. This CDR3 is CASSLSVGSPLHF. DNA for the CDR3: TGTGCCAGCAGCCTCTCGGTGGGTTCACCCCTCCACTTT.